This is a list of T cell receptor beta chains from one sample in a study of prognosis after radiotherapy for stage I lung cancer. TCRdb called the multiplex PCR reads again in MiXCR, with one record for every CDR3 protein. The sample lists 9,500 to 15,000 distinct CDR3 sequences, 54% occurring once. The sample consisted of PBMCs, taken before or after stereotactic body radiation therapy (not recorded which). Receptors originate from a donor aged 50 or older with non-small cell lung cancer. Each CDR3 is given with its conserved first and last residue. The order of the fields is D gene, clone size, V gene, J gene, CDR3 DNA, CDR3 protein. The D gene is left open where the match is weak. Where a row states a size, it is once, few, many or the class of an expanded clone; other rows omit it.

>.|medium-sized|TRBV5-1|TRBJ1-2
TGCGCCAGCAGCTTGGGGGGAACTAACTATGGCTACACCTTC
CASSLGGTNYGYTF
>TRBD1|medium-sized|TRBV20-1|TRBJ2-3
TGCAGTGCTAGCGACTGGGACAGGGCATCAGATACGCAGTATTTT
CSASDWDRASDTQYF
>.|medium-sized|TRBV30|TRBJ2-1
TGTGCCTGGAGCCCAGCGGCGGTCGGGGAGGAGCAGTTCTTC
CAWSPAAVGEEQFF
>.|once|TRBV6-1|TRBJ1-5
TGTGCCAGCAGTACAGGGAGACAGCCCCAGCATTTT
CASSTGRQPQHF
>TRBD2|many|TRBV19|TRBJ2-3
TGTGCCAGTAGTATAAGTCACACGCGGGAGGGCCTGGGCACAGATACGCAGTATTTT
CASSISHTREGLGTDTQYF
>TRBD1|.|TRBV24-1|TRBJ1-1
TGTGCCAGCAGTCCGACGCGACAGGGGGAAAACACTGAAGCTTTCTTT
CASSPTRQGENTEAFF
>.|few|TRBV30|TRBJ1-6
TGTGCCTGGAGGGGACAATCAAATAATTCACCCCTCCACTTT
CAWRGQSNNSPLHF
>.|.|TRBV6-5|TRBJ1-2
TGTGCCAGCAGTTACCGTGGCTATGGCTACACCTTC
CASSYRGYGYTF
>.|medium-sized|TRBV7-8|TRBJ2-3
TGTGCCAGCAGCTTAGAAGGTAGAACAGATACGCAGTATTTT
CASSLEGRTDTQYF
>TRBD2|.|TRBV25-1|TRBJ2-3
TGTGCCAGCATTCTGACTAGCGGACCCACAGATACGCAGTATTTT
CASILTSGPTDTQYF
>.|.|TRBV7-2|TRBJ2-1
TGTGCCAGCAGGCCTACTAGTTTCGATGAGCAGTTCTTC
CASRPTSFDEQFF
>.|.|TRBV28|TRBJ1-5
TGTGCCAGCAGCTCCTTCGGGGGCAGTTTTGGCAATCAGCCCCAGCATTTT
CASSSFGGSFGNQPQHF
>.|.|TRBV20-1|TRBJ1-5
TGCAGTGCTAGAGGTGCGGAGGCGGGGAGTAGCAATCAGCCCCAGCATTTT
CSARGAEAGSSNQPQHF
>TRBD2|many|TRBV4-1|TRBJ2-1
TGCGCCAGCAGCCACCCACTAACCGGACTAGATCTCGATGAGCAGTTCTTC
CASSHPLTGLDLDEQFF
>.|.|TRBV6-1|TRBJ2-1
TGTGCCAGCGTCCCACCAGGGGTAGCGGTAGCCCCCGGTTCTTACAATGAGCAGTTCTTC
CASVPPGVAVAPGSYNEQFF
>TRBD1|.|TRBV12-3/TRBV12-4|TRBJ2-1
TGTGCCAGCAGTTTAATGGGACAGGGATCCTACAATGAGCAGTTCTTC
CASSLMGQGSYNEQFF
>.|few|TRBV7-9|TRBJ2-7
TGTGCCAGCAGCTTAGCTGGGGGCGCCACCTACGAGCAGTACTTC
CASSLAGGATYEQYF
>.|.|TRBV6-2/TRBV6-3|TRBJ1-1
TGTGCCAGCAGTTATAGGGGAGCCTCGGGACCCGAAGCTTTCTTT
CASSYRGASGPEAFF
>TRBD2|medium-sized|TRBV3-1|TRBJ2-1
TGTGCCAGCAGCCAAGGGGCCGGGAGGGAATATGAGCAGTTCTTC
CASSQGAGREYEQFF
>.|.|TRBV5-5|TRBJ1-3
TGTGCCAGCAGCCGGGATATTTCTGGAAACACCATATATTTT
CASSRDISGNTIYF
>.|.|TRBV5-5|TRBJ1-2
TGTGCCAGCAGCTTGAGCTGGGACTATGGCTACACCTTC
CASSLSWDYGYTF
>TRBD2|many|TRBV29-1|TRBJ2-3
TGCAGCGCGGCTAGCGGGAACCCAGATACGCAGTATTTT
CSAASGNPDTQYF
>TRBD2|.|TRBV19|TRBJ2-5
TGTGCCAGTAGTGTGATTAGCGGGCGAGGGGAAGAGACCCAGTACTTC
CASSVISGRGEETQYF
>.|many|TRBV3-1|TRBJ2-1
TGTGCCAGCAGTCCGACAGGTGTAAGCTCCTACAATGAGCAGTTCTTC
CASSPTGVSSYNEQFF
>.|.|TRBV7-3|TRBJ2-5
TGTGCCAGCAGCTTAAAATCTGGGGGGCTTGAGACCAAGTACTTC
CASSLKSGGLETKYF
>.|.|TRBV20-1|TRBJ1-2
TGCAGTGCTAGAGATCCGGGGGCGGTACATGGCTACACCTTC
CSARDPGAVHGYTF
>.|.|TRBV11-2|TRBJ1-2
TGTGCCAGCAGCCCAAACGCGGGGCAGGGGTATGGCTACACCTTC
CASSPNAGQGYGYTF
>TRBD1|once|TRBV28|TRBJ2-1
TGTGCCAGCAGTATCCGGACAGGGAACATATACAATGAGCAGTTCTTC
CASSIRTGNIYNEQFF
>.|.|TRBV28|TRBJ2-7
TGTGCCAGCAGTTTAGTTGCTGGGAGGAAGCTGACCTACGAGCAGTACTTC
CASSLVAGRKLTYEQYF
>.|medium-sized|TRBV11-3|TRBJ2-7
TGTGCCAGCAGCCTCCTAGGGGACATTGAACACTACGAGCAGTACTTC
CASSLLGDIEHYEQYF
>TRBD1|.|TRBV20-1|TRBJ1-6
TGCAGTGCTACCGGGACAGGAAATTCACCCCTCCACTTT
CSATGTGNSPLHF
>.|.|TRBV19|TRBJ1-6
TGTGTCTCAAAGGAGGGAAATCCACCCCTCCACTTT
CVSKEGNPPLHF
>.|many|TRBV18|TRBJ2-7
TGTGCCAGCTCACCACAGGTTAGGGGGTACAACCTTGGGTACGAGCAGTACTTC
CASSPQVRGYNLGYEQYF
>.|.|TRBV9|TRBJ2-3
TGTGTCAGCAGCGTAACCGGGGCCACACATACGCAGTATTTT
CVSSVTGATHTQYF
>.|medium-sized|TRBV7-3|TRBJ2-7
TGTGCCAGCAGCTTAAGGCCAACAGGGTCCTACGAGCAGTACTTC
CASSLRPTGSYEQYF
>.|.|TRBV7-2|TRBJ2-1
TGTGCCAGCAGCTTAGGAGGTAGCGCTGAACCTTACAATGAGCAGTTCTTC
CASSLGGSAEPYNEQFF
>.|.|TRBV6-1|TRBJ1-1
TGTGCCAGCATTCTCTGGGGGCCCGGGACATGGGGCCGGGAAACTGAAGCTTTCTTT
CASILWGPGTWGRETEAFF
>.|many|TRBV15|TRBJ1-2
TGTGCCACCAGCAGAGATCGAGCAGGGCCCGGCTACACCTTC
CATSRDRAGPGYTF
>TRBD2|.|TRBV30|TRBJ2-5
TGTGCCTGGAGTAGTACTAGCGGGAGTAGTGAGTTCTTC
CAWSSTSGSSEFF
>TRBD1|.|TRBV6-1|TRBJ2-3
TGTGCCAGCAGGCGATGGGACAGGGGGCGCACAGATACGCAGTATTTT
CASRRWDRGRTDTQYF
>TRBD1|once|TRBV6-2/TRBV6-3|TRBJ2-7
TGTGTCACCAACTGGGACAGGGACCACGAGCAGTACTTC
CVTNWDRDHEQYF
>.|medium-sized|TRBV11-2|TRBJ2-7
TGTGCCAGCAGCCCTGGACGGGGCCCCTACGAGCAGTACTTC
CASSPGRGPYEQYF
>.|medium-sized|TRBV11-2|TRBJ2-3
TGTGCCAGCAGCTACGCACCTACCACAGATACGCAGTATTTT
CASSYAPTTDTQYF
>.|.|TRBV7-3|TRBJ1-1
TGTGCCAGCAGCTTAGGGGGGGACACTGAAGCTTTCTTT
CASSLGGDTEAFF
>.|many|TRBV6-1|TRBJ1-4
TGTGCCAGCAGGCCCGACTTATTTGGAAAACTGTTTTTT
CASRPDLFGKLFF
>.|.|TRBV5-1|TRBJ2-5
TGTGCCAGCACCACCTATAGGCAGCGGGAGACCCAGTACTTC
CASTTYRQRETQYF
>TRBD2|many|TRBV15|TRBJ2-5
TGTGCCACCATTAGCGGGAGAAGAATTTGTTTGGAGACCCAGTACTTC
CATISGRRICLETQYF
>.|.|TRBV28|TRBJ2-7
TGTGCCAGCAGTTTACTTGGGGCTAGCTCCTACGAGCAGTACTTC
CASSLLGASSYEQYF
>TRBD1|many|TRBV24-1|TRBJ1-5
TGTGCCACCAGTGCGGGTTCAGGGGGGGATAGCAATCAGCCCCAGCATTTT
CATSAGSGGDSNQPQHF
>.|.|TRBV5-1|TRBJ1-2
TGCGCCAGCAGCTGGAACCGGGACGTCGGGCGTTATGGCTACACCTTC
CASSWNRDVGRYGYTF
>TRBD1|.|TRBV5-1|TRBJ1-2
TGCGCCAGCAGCTTGGAGGCGACAGGGGATGGCTACACCTTC
CASSLEATGDGYTF
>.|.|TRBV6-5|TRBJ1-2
TGTGCCAGCAGTTACGGGGGGGCTGAAGGCTACACCTTC
CASSYGGAEGYTF
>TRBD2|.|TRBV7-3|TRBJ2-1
TGTGCCAGCAGCCCCGGCCCCCGAAGCGGGAGCCCGTTCTTC
CASSPGPRSGSPFF
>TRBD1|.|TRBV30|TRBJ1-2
TGTGCCTGGAGTTCCGGGACAGGGGACCGGGTCGGTGGCTACACCTTC
CAWSSGTGDRVGGYTF
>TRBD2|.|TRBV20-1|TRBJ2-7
TGCAGTGCTCTTAGCGGGGGAACTCCCTACGAGCAGTACTTC
CSALSGGTPYEQYF